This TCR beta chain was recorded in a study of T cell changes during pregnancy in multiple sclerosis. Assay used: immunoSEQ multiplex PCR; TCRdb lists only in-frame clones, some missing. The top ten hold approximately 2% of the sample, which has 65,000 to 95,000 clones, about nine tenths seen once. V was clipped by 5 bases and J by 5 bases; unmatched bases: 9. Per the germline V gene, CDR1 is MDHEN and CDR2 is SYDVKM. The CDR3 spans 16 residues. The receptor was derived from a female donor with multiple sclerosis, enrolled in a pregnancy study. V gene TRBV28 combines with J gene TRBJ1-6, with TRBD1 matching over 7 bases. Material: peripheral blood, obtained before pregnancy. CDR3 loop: CASSIAQGYHNSPLHF. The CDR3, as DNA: TGTGCCAGCAGTATCGCACAGGGGTACCATAATTCACCCCTCCACTTT.